This record looks at one T cell receptor (beta chain) sequence and its context. Antigen: not known. Germline values: CDR1 MNHEY, CDR2 SMNVEV (reference sequence). V lost 6 bases, J lost 9 bases, and 12 bases stayed unmatched. This CDR3 has 16 residues. This entry belongs to a study of CD8+ T cells in alopecia areata. Study information: Treatment comprised oral tofacitinib, 5 to 10 mg twice daily, in treated patients. Study-wide points: Many expanded lesional clones persisted during tofacitinib (in both scalp and blood). Mice showed clearer TCR sharing than patients did, a gap that was possibly HLA-related.

Specified treatment: oral pan-JAK inhibitor, 5-10 mg twice daily. Sorting of PBMCs yielded the CD4+ and CD8+ T cells. Following extraction, RNA underwent reverse transcription to cDNA, which served as the sequencing template. Profiled with immunoSEQ multiplex PCR; TCRdb holds only in-frame clones, not every one. Here the sample spans 170,000 or so clones, roughly 61% being singletons. The sequence derives from a human donor with alopecia areata. Sequenced here: CD8+ T cells sorted from blood, sampled at week 24, from a patient treated with tofacitinib. V usage is TRBV27 and J usage is TRBJ1-6; 9 bases align to TRBD1. Here the CDR3 DNA reads TGTGCCAGCAGCCTCGGACAGGGGTCTTTGGGTTCACCCCTCCACTTT. Its translation is CASSLGQGSLGSPLHF.